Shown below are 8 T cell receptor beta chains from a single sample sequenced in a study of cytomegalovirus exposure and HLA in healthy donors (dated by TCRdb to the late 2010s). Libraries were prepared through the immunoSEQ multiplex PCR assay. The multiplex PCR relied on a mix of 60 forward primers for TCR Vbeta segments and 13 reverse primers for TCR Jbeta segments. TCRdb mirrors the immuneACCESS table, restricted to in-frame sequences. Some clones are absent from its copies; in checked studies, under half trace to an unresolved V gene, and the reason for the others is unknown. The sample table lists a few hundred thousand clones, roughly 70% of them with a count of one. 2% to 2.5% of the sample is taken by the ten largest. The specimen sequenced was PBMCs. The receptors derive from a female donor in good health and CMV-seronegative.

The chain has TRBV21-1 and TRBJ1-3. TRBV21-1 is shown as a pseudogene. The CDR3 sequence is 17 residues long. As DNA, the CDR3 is TGTGCCAGCAGCAAAGGAGGGACGGCCGGGGGTGGAAACACCATATATTTT. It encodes CASSKGGTAGGGNTIYF.

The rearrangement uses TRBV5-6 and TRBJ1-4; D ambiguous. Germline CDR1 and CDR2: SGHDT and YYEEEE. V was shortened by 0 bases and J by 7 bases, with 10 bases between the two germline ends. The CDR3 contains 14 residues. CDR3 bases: TGTGCCAGCAGCTTGGGACCATGGAGTGAAAAACTGTTTTTT. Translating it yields CASSLGPWSEKLFF. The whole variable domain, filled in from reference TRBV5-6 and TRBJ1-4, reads DAGVTQSPTHLIKTRGQQVTLRCSPKSGHDTVSWYQQALGQGPQFIFQYYEEEERQRGNFPDRFSGHQFPNYSSELNVNALLLGDSALYLCASSLGPWSEKLFFGSGTQLSVL.

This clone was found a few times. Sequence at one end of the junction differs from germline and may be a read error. The CDR3 spells CASSEGGDPWF. The DNA of the CDR3 is TGTGCCAGCAGCGAGGGAGGAGACCCTTGGTTC. The V call is TRBV7-9, the J call TRBJ2-4, with D perhaps matching TRBD2 (6 bases). Germline CDR1 and CDR2: SEHNR and FQNEAQ (reference sequence). This CDR3 has 11 amino acids.

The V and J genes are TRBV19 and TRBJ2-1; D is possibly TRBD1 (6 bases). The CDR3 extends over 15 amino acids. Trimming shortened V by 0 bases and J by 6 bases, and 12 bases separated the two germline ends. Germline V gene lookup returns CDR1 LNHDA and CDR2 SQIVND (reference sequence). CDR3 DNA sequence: TGTGCCAGTAGTATAGAGGGGGCCTTAATCAATGAGCAGTTCTTC. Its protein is CASSIEGALINEQFF.

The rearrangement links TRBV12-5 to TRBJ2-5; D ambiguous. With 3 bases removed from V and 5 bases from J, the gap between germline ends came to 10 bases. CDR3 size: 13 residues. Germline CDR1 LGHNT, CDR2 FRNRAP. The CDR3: CASGFSLLETQYF. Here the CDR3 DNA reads TGTGCTAGTGGTTTTAGTCTGTTGGAGACCCAGTACTTC.

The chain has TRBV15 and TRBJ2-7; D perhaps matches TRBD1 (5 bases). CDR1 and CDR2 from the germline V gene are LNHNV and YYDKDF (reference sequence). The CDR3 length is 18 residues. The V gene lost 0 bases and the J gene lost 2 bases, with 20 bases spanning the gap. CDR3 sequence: CATSRDPRAGPFPYEQYF. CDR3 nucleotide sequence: TGTGCCACCAGCAGAGATCCCCGCGCAGGGCCATTTCCCTACGAGCAGTACTTC.

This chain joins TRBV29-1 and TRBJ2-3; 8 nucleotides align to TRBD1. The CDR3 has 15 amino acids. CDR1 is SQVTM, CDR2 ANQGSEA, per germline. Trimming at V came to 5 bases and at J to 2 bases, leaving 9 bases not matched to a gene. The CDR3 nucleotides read TGCAGCGTTAGGGACGGACAGGGATCCACAGATACGCAGTATTTT. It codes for CSVRDGQGSTDTQYF.

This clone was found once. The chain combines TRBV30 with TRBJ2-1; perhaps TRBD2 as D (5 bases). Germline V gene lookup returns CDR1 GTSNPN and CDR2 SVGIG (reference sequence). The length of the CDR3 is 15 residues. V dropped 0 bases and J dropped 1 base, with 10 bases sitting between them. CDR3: CAWSVNQRSYNEQFF. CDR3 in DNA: TGTGCCTGGAGTGTAAACCAGCGGTCCTACAATGAGCAGTTCTTC.